Many counts were recorded for the clone carrying this T cell receptor (beta chain). The sample originates from a study of early T cells in non-severe SARS-CoV-2 infection. The TCR library protocol attached unique molecular identifiers to the individual cDNA molecules. TCRdb itself ran the 5' RACE reads through MiXCR, one entry per CDR3 protein. The sample yields some 30,000 distinct CDR3 sequences, under 4% seen once. The CDR3 loop spans 13 amino acids. J lost 4 bases, V lost 5 bases, and 3 bases had no gene match. CDR1 and CDR2 from the germline V gene are SGHRS and YFSETQ. This clonotype originated in an adult who was a healthcare worker with PCR-confirmed SARS-CoV-2 infection or an uninfected control (not recorded which). The sequenced material came from whole blood. The genes are TRBV5-1 and TRBJ2-5; 9 nucleotides match TRBD2. CDR3 DNA: TGCGCCAGCAGGCAGCGGGAGGCAGAGACCCAGTACTTC. This codes for CASRQREAETQYF.